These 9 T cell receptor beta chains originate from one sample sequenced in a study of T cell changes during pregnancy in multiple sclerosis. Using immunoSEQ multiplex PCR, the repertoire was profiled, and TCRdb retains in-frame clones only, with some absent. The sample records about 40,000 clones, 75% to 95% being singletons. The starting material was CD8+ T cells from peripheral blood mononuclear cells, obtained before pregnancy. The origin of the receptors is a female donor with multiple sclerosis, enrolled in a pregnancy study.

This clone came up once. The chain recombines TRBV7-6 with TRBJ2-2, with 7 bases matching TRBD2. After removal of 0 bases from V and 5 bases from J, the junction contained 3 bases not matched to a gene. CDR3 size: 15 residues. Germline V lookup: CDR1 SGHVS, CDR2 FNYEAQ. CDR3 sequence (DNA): TGTGCCAGCAGCTTAGCGGGAGCGGGAACCGGGGAGCTGTTTTTT. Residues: CASSLAGAGTGELFF.

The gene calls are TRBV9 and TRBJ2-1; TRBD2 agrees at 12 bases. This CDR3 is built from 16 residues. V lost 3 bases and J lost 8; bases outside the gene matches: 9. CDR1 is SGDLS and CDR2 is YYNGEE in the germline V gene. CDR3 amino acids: CASSATLAGGDYEQFF. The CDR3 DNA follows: TGTGCCAGCAGCGCTACACTAGCGGGAGGTGACTATGAGCAGTTCTTC.

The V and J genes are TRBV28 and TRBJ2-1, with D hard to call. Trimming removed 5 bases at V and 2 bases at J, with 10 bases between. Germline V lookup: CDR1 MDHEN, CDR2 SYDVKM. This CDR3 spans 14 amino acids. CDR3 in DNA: TGTGCCAGCAGTCAGAGCGTGACCTACAATGAGCAGTTCTTC. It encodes CASSQSVTYNEQFF.

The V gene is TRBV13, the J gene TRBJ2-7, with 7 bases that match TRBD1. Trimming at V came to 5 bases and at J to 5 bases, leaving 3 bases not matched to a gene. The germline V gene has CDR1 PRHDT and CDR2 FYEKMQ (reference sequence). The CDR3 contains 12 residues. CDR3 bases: TGTGCCAGCAGCCGTGGGACAGACGAGCAGTACTTC. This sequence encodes CASSRGTDEQYF.

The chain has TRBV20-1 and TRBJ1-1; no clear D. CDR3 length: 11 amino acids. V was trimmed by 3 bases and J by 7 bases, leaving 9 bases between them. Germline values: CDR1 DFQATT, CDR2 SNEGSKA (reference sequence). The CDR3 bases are TGCAGTGCTAGTGAGGGTTTTGAAGCTTTCTTT. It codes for CSASEGFEAFF.

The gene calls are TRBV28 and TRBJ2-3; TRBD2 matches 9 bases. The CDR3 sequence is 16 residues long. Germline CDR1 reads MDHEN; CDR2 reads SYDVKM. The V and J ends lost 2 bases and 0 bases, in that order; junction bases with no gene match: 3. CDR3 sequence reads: CASSLGTSRSTDTQYF. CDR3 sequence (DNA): TGTGCCAGCAGTTTAGGGACTAGCAGGAGCACAGATACGCAGTATTTT. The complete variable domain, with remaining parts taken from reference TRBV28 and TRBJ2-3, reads DVKVTQSSRYLVKRTGEKVFLECVQDMDHENMFWYRQDPGLGLRLIYFSYDVKMKEKGDIPEGYSVSREKKERFSLILESASTNQTSMYLCASSLGTSRSTDTQYFGPGTRLTVL.

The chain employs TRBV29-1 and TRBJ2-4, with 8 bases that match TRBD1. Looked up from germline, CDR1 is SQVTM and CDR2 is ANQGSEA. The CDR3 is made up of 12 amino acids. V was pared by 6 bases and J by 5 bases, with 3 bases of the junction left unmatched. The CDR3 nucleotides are TGCAGCGTGGCGACAGGGGAAAACATTCAGTACTTC. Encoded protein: CSVATGENIQYF. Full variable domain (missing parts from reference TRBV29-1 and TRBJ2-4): SAVISQKPSRDICQRGTSLTIQCQVDSQVTMMFWYRQQPGQSLTLIATANQGSEATYESGFVIDKFPISRPNLTFSTLTVSNMSPEDSSIYLCSVATGENIQYFGAGTRLSVL.

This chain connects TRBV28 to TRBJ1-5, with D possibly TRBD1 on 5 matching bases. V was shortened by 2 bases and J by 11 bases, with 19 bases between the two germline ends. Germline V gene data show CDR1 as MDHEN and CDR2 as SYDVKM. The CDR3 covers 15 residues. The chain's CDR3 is CASSLRGSVESAQHF. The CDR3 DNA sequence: TGTGCCAGCAGTTTAAGGGGCAGTGTCGAATCAGCCCAGCATTTT.

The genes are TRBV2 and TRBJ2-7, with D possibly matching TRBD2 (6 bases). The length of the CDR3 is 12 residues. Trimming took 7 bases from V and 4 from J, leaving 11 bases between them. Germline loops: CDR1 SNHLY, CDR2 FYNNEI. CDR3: CASNGGNYEQYF. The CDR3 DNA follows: TGTGCCAGCAATGGCGGGAATTACGAGCAGTACTTC. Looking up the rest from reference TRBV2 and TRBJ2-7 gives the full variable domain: EPEVTQTPSHQVTQMGQEVILRCVPISNHLYFYWYRQILGQKVEFLVSFYNNEISEKSEIFDDQFSVERPDGSNFTLKIRSTKLEDSAMYFCASNGGNYEQYFGPGTRLTVT.